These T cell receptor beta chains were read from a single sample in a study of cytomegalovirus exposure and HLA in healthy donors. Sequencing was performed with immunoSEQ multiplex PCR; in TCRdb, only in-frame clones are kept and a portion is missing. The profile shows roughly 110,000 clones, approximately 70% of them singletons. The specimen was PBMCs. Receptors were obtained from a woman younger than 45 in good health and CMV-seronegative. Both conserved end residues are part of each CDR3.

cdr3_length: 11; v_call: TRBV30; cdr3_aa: CAWSNRGEAFF
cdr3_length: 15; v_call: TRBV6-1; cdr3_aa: CASSETTGQNTEAFF
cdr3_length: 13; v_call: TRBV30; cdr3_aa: CAWSVLGANGYTF
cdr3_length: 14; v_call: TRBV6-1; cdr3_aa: CASSSPGKNTEAFF
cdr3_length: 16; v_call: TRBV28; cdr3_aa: CASIILSKFGTPQAFF
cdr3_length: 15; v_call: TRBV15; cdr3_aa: CATSRDLGPGHGYTF
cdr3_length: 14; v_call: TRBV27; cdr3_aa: CASGEGRSLETQYF
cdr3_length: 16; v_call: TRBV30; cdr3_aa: CAWSVGGFTSGNTIYF
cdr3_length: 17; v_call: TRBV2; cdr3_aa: CASTSTWPAGSQETQYF
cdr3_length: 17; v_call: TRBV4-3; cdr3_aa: CASSPLLTSGGLYEQYF
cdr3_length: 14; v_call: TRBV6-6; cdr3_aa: CASSWDRSNYGYTF
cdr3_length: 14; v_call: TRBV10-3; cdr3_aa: CALLAGPGAGEQYF
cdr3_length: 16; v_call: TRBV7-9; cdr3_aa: CASSSPPESTYNEQFF
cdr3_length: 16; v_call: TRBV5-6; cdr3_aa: CATFNWRSHSYNEQFF
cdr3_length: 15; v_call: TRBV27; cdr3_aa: CATSSPVANTGELFF
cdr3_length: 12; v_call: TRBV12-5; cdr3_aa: CASGQGAGEQYF
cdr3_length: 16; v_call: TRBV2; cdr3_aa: CASSEGTSGREETQYF
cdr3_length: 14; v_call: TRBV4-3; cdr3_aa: CASSQVKRGHGYTF
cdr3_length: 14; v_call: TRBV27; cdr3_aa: CASSLHSSWNEQFF
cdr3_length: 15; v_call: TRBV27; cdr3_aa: CASRTLGAAKNIQYF
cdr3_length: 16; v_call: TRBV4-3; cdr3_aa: CASSQDLNSGGYGYTF
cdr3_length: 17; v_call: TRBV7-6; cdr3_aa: CASSLGGGYPTNEKLFF
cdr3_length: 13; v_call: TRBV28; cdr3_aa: CASSTGRPSGYTF
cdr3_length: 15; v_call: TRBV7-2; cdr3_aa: CASSLTGSGGGGYTF
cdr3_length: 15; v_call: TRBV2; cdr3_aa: CASSEREGVGWPQHF
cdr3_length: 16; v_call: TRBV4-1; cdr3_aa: CASSHHSRGRSYGYTF
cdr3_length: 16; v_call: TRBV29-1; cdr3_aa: CSVGATRGRSTDTQYF
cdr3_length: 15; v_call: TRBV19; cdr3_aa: CASKVAGVDNNEQFF
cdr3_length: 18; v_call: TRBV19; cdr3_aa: CASSPLEGAGPEGYGYTF
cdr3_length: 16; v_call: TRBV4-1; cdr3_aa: CASSLGLAEQQETQYF
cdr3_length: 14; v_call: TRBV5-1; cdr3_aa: CASALVPGGTEAFF
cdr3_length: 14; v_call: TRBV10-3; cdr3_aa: CATSPGQGAEKLFF
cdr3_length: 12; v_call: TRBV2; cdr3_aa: CASSDANYGYTF
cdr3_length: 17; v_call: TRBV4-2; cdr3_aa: CASSRDRGKVMGNTIYF
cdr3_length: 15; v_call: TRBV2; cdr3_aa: CASSPNSLFNTEAFF
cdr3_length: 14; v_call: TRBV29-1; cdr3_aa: CSSAGTSGLGTQYF
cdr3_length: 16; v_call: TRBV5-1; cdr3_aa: CASSLWGDSSNYGYTF
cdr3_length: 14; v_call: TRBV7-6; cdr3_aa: CASSISGGAGEQYF
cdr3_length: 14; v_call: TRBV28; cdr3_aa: CASRTGYSNQPQHF
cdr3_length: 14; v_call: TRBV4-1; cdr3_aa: CASSGSGGTDTQYF
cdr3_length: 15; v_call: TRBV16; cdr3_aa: CASSQGRQGNTEAFF
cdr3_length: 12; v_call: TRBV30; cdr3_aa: CAWSVQHYGYTF
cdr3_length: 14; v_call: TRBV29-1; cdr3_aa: CSVGLDTGANEQYF
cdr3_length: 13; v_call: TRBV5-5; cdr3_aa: CASSFPTGPEAFF
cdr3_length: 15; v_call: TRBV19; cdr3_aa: CASSKGQDRGMGYTF